This paragraph reports one T cell receptor (beta chain). The sample's time point: patch test 2, 6 weeks after DPC sensitization. This sample's treatment: therapeutic diphenylcyclopropenone sensitization with weekly scalp DPC. The data originate from a study of human T cells and chemical hapten exposure. Study overall: TCR yields differed between samples (mainly from small differences in pooled library volume).

Using its own MiXCR run on the RACE reads, TCRdb lists one record per CDR3 protein. In the table there are about 400,000 distinct CDR3 sequences, about 6% of which are singletons. The J segment lost 6 bases and the V segment lost 6 bases, leaving 3 bases of the junction unmatched. Germline CDR1 MNHEY, CDR2 SMNVEV (reference sequence). This CDR3 is 14 amino acids long. The chain is built from TRBV27 and TRBJ2-1; TRBD2 matches at 12 bases. The sequence was collected from a woman younger than 30 with alopecia areata. Some clones in this sample may be carry-over from other donors' samples. The source material was whole blood, sampled in connection with sensitization to the hapten diphenylcyclopropenone (DPC). The CDR3 nucleotides read TGTGCCAGCAGGCTAGCGGGGGGGATCAATGAGCAGTTCTTC. It encodes CASRLAGGINEQFF.